This record concerns one TCR beta chain sequence. The target antigen is unknown. Next came a second PCR, run for about 6 to 12 cycles, which used a sample-barcoded 5' primer along with a J-beta primer mix. Each of the cDNA molecules was tagged by a template-switch adaptor with 12 random nucleotides. A single record per CDR3 protein comes from TCRdb applying MiXCR to the 5' RACE reads. There are 700,000 to 850,000 distinct CDR3 sequences in the sample; about 53% occur only once, and roughly 40% lies in the top ten. Total RNA was isolated from each sample in quantities of at least 6 micrograms. V shed 0 bases and J shed 4 bases, with 13 bases lying between them. There are 15 residues in the CDR3. The V gene's germline CDR1 is SGHRS and CDR2 YFSETQ. This entry belongs to a study of blood T cells in healthy people across ages. Whole-study findings and limits: Higher naive T cell percentage went strongly together with higher TCR beta diversity. Measured against age, TCR beta diversity per million T cells decreased in a roughly linear manner.

Sequencing was carried out using blood. This sequence originates from an older man in good health. This chain connects TRBV5-1 to TRBJ1-2; D remains unclear. CDR3 DNA sequence: TGCGCCAGCAGCTTGGCAGGAGGCGGAGGCTATGGCTACACCTTC. This gives the protein CASSLAGGGGYGYTF. The whole variable domain, filled in from reference TRBV5-1 and TRBJ1-2, reads KAGVTQTPRYLIKTRGQQVTLSCSPISGHRSVSWYQQTPGQGLQFLFEYFSETQRNKGNFPGRFSGRQFSNSRSEMNVSTLELGDSALYLCASSLAGGGGYGYTFGSGTRLTVV.